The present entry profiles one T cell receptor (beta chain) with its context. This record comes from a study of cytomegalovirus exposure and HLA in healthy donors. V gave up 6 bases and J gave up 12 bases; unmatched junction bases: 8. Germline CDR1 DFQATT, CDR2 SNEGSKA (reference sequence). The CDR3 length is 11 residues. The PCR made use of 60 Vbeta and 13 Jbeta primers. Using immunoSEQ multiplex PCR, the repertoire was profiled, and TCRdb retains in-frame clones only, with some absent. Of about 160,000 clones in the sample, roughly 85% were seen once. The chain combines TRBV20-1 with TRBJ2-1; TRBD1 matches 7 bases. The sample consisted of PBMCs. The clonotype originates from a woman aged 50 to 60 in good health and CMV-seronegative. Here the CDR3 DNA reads TGCAGTGCCAGATCCAGGGGGATGCAGTTCTTC. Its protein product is CSARSRGMQFF.